The sequence of this T cell receptor beta chain was determined in a study of T cells in Graves' hyperthyroidism and ophthalmopathy. For the study at large: Upon initial diagnosis and before any treatment, peripheral blood was collected.

Researchers took RNA transcripts and amplified the TCR beta CDR3 regions from them. During a first-round RT-PCR of the TCR CDR3, the HTBI primer set was used. TCRdb reprocessed the multiplex PCR reads via MiXCR and lists one record per CDR3 protein. The data hold roughly 380,000 distinct CDR3 sequences, with more than 11% observed a single time. Per germline, CDR1 SGHRS and CDR2 YFSETQ. Trimming took 6 bases from V and 5 from J, leaving 18 bases between them. The CDR3 is 15 amino acids. This clonotype has at least ten counts. The chain uses TRBV5-1 and TRBJ2-1, with unresolved D. Input material: blood. This TCR derives from a woman aged 55 to 70 with Graves' hyperthyroidism. Here the CDR3 DNA reads TGCGCCAGCAACAACCCTATCCAGACGGACAATGAGCAGTTCTTC. Protein sequence: CASNNPIQTDNEQFF. Full variable domain (missing parts from reference TRBV5-1 and TRBJ2-1): KAGVTQTPRYLIKTRGQQVTLSCSPISGHRSVSWYQQTPGQGLQFLFEYFSETQRNKGNFPGRFSGRQFSNSRSEMNVSTLELGDSALYLCASNNPIQTDNEQFFGPGTRLTVL.